This T cell receptor beta chain emerged from a study of regulatory T cells in long-lasting Graves disease (dated by TCRdb to the early 2020s). Some background on the complete study: To count as having persistent Graves' disease, a patient had to have received antithyroid drug treatment for over 5 years with TSH receptor autoantibodies remaining persistently positive. Peripheral blood TCR sequencing and RNA sequencing compared persistent Graves' disease patients with newly diagnosed Graves' disease patients. The study was registered as a clinical trial and conducted in China. TCR sequencing covered some 13 persistent and some 20 newly diagnosed Graves' disease patients, about 35 samples in total. Antithyroid drugs had been taken for approximately 9.5 years on average by persistent Graves' disease patients in the clinical cohort.

Paper-wide results and their limitations: Sequencing and analysis were restricted to the TCR beta chain. Because the primary lesion, thyroid tissue, could not be accessed, the study looked at peripheral blood alone. A larger number of public clonotypes was shared among persistent patients (approximately 3,000) than among newly diagnosed patients (roughly 970). The small sample size was acknowledged by the authors as a limitation that may reduce accuracy. Persistent disease showed preferential use of TRBV28, TRBJ1-2 and TRBJ2-5, whereas newly diagnosed disease favored TRBV20-1 and TRBJ2-1. Lower TCR Shannon entropy and fewer highly expanded clones were observed in persistent Graves' disease patients than in newly diagnosed patients, which suggested clonal expansion.

Taken from the germline V gene, the CDR1 and CDR2 loops are MDHEN and SYDVKM. V is reduced by 2 bases and J by 1 base, leaving a spacing of 8 bases between them. The cysteine opens and the phenylalanine closes a CDR3 of 14 amino acids. The DNA shown is the 42-base CDR3, in frame from base 1. Library prep was done by multiplex PCR. Sequencer: Illumina HiSeq 4000. To build TCR beta libraries, CDR3 regions were amplified by Arm-PCR using iRepertoire HTBI primers. Gel purification was performed on PCR products prior to sequencing. As for the original processing: Gene usage analysis of CDR3 amino acid clonotypes used the 62 TRBV and about 13 TRBJ segments found across samples. Filtered high-quality paired reads were merged into contigs using COPE and FqMerger. BLAST was used to align contigs to the IMGT TRBV, TRBD and TRBJ reference genes, and CDR3 was defined following IMGT. Any clonotype with a frequency above 0.1% was classified as a highly expanded clone. Shannon entropy was used to measure repertoire diversity, and the Gini coefficient was used to measure V-J evenness. Clonotypes shared by more than one individual were considered public. TCRdb reworked the public reads: Q25 trimming with fastp, MiXCR clone assembly, productive beta chains retained. Rows with one shared CDR3 protein collapse into an entry with the most common genes and DNA. V and J calls and clone size were set by TCRdb, not the authors. This sample is represented by roughly 700,000 distinct CDR3 sequences; around 32% of them were singletons. The top ten clones comprise 42% of the sample.

The sample holds many counts of this clonotype. Its antigen is unknown. Per-base qualities were not stored, and no clone one base away is much larger. The intended sense of this specimen's time point label: persistent/refractory GD, antithyroid drugs over 5 years with positive TRAb. RNA was extracted from PBMCs in TRIzol for both TCR sequencing and RNA sequencing. Graves' disease was diagnosed according to American Thyroid Association guidelines. The patients came from an endocrinology department in Xi'an, China. From each patient, approximately 10 milliliters of peripheral blood was collected into an EDTA anticoagulant tube. Ficoll Paque Plus density gradient separation was used to isolate PBMCs, and no further T cell sorting was done. RNA quality was checked with an Agilent 2100 Bioanalyzer and agarose gel, and concentration with a NanoDrop 2000.

This TCR came from a female donor with Graves disease. The sequenced sample was peripheral blood mononuclear cells (PBMCs), obtained when the disease was refractory, from a patient treated with antithyroid drugs. The chain is encoded by TRBV28 joined to TRBJ1-1, with the D segment identity uncertain. The bases are TGTGCCAGCAGTTTAGCGGGCAAGAACACTGAAGCTTTCTTT. It translates to CASSLAGKNTEAFF.